The clone carrying this TCR beta chain occurred a few times. The antigen is undetermined. TCRdb re-analysed the 5' RACE reads in MiXCR, keeping a single row per CDR3 protein. The sample shows about 570,000 distinct CDR3 sequences, nearly 10% of them seen only once. This record comes from a study of identical twins. General study results and limits: Out-of-frame TCR alpha sharing observed in monozygotic twins exceeded model estimates.

Germline CDR1 is SEHNR and CDR2 is FQNEAQ (reference sequence). CDR3 length: 14 amino acids. V lost 5 bases, J lost 6 bases, and 7 bases stayed unmatched. The same data also contributed to another study, on yellow fever vaccine responses in identical twins.

The source material was PBMCs. The source of this sequence is a young woman in good health. This sequence joins TRBV7-9 and TRBJ2-1, with 7 bases lining up with TRBD1. CDR3 protein: CASSRRGQANEQFF. DNA of the CDR3: TGTGCCAGCAGCCGAAGAGGACAGGCCAATGAGCAGTTCTTC.